This entry lists 4 T cell receptor beta chains sequenced from one sample in a study of blood T cell repertoires in COVID-19. Profiling relied on immunoSEQ multiplex PCR, and the TCRdb table lists in-frame clones only, not all of them. The data show hundreds of thousands of clones, about 85% seen once. The specimen sequenced was PBMCs or T cells enriched from blood (not recorded which). All receptors derive from a woman aged 55 to 70 who had recovered from COVID-19.

This clone was counted only a few times. The chain employs TRBV4-1 and TRBJ2-2; 8 bases align to TRBD1. The CDR3 is made up of 17 amino acids. Germline loops: CDR1 MGHRA, CDR2 YSYEKL. Trimming at V came to 1 base and at J to 6 bases, leaving 10 bases not matched to a gene. The CDR3 DNA reads TGCGCCAGCAGCCAAGGTATTCCGGGACAGGTCCCCGGGGAGCTGTTTTTT. Protein sequence: CASSQGIPGQVPGELFF.

This sequence joins TRBV5-1 and TRBJ2-5; D might be TRBD2 (6 bases). Germline CDR1 and CDR2: SGHRS and YFSETQ. Trimming pared 4 bases from V and 5 bases from J, leaving 12 bases between. This CDR3 has 13 amino acids. CDR3 sequence: CASSQRAGETQYF. The CDR3 nucleotides read TGCGCCAGCAGCCAAAGGGCGGGGGAGACCCAGTACTTC. The entire variable domain, with the rest obtained from reference TRBV5-1 and TRBJ2-5, is as follows: KAGVTQTPRYLIKTRGQQVTLSCSPISGHRSVSWYQQTPGQGLQFLFEYFSETQRNKGNFPGRFSGRQFSNSRSEMNVSTLELGDSALYLCASSQRAGETQYFGPGTRLLVL.

The rearrangement joins TRBV4-2 to TRBJ2-3; TRBD1 matches at 9 bases. Germline CDR1 reads LGHNA; CDR2 reads YNFKEQ. The CDR3 is made up of 18 amino acids. J was trimmed by 0 bases and V by 0 bases; bases with no gene match: 7. CDR3 region: CASSQDRGTGLSTDTQYF. The CDR3 DNA sequence: TGTGCCAGCAGCCAAGATAGGGGGACAGGGCTTAGCACAGATACGCAGTATTTT.

The chain carries TRBV4-1 and TRBJ2-1; maybe TRBD1 (5 bases). The ends were cut back, 3 bases at V and 7 bases at J, with 22 bases in the middle. The germline CDR1 and CDR2 sequences are MGHRA and YSYEKL. CDR3 length: 17 residues. CDR3 in amino acids: CASSQANRWGTKNEQFF. CDR3 sequence (DNA): TGCGCCAGCAGCCAGGCGAACCGGTGGGGCACAAAGAATGAGCAGTTCTTC.